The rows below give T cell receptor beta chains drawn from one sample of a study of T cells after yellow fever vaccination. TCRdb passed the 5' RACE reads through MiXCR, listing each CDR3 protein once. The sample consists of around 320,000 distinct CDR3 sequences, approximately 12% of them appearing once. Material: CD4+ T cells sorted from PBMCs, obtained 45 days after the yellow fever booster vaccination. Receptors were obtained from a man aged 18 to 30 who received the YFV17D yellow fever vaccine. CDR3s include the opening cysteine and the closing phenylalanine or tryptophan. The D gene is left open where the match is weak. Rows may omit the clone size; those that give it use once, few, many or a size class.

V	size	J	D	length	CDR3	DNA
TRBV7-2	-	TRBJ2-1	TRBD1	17	CASSEESGTVMYNEQFF	TGTGCCAGCAGCGAAGAATCTGGGACAGTGATGTACAATGAGCAGTTCTTC
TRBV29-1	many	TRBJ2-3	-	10	CSGRMNTQYF	TGCAGCGGACGTATGAATACGCAGTATTTT
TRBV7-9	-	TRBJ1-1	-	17	CASSLGSISMGPTEAFF	TGTGCCAGCAGCTTAGGGTCAATAAGTATGGGGCCCACTGAAGCTTTCTTT
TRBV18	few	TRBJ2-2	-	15	CASSPLTRDTGELFF	TGTGCCAGCTCACCACTCACACGGGACACCGGGGAGCTGTTTTTT
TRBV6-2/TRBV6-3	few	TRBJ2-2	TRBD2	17	CASTAPGLAGLTGELFF	TGTGCCAGCACAGCCCCGGGACTAGCGGGGCTCACCGGGGAGCTGTTTTTT
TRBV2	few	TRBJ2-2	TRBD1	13	CASRGTGNGELFF	TGTGCCAGCAGAGGGACAGGGAACGGGGAGCTGTTTTTT
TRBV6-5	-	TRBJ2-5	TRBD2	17	CASSTGASGGSQETQYF	TGTGCCAGCAGTACCGGGGCTAGCGGGGGGTCCCAAGAGACCCAGTACTTC
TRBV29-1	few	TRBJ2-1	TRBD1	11	CSVRTGDEQFF	TGCAGCGTTCGTACAGGGGATGAGCAGTTCTTC
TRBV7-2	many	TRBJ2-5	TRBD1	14	CASSPGQPRETQYF	TGTGCCAGCAGCCCGGGACAGCCGAGAGAGACCCAGTACTTC
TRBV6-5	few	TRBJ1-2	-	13	CASRSQALYGYTF	TGTGCCAGCAGGTCCCAGGCCTTGTATGGCTACACCTTC
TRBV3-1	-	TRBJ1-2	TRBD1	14	CASSTRQGAYGYTF	TGTGCCAGCAGCACCAGACAGGGGGCCTATGGCTACACCTTC
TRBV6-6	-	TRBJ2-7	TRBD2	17	CASSYAPGLAGSYEQYF	TGTGCCAGCAGTTACGCACCGGGACTAGCGGGATCCTACGAGCAGTACTTC
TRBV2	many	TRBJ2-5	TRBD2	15	CASSVALAGEETQYF	TGTGCCAGCAGTGTAGCCCTAGCGGGGGAGGAGACCCAGTACTTC
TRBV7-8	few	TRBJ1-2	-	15	CASSFFIRDNYGYTF	TGTGCCAGCAGCTTTTTTATCAGGGATAACTATGGCTACACCTTC
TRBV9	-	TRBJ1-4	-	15	CASSPPPVTNEKLFF	TGTGCCAGCAGCCCCCCGCCGGTGACTAATGAAAAACTGTTTTTT
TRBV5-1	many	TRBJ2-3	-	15	CASSLASVEGDTQYF	TGCGCCAGCAGCTTGGCCAGCGTGGAGGGAGATACGCAGTATTTT
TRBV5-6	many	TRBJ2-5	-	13	CASSLRDVKTQYF	TGTGCCAGCAGCTTGCGTGACGTTAAGACCCAGTACTTC
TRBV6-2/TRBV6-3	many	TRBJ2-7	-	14	CASSIDGFSYEQYF	TGTGCCAGCAGCATCGACGGATTCTCCTACGAGCAGTACTTC
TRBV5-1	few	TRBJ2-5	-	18	CASSFGGGSREGQETQYF	TGCGCCAGCAGCTTTGGGGGAGGATCGAGGGAAGGTCAAGAGACCCAGTACTTC
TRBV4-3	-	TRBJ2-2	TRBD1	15	CASSLDRGYAGELFF	TGCGCCAGCAGCTTGGACAGGGGGTATGCCGGGGAGCTGTTTTTT
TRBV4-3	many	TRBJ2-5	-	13	CASSLREQETQYF	TGCGCCAGCAGCCTCCGGGAGCAAGAGACCCAGTACTTC
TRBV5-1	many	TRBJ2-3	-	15	CASSSRGEAPDTQYF	TGCGCCAGCAGCTCCCGCGGAGAGGCCCCGGATACGCAGTATTTT
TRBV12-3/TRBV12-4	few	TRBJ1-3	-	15	CASSPVGVAGNTIYF	TGTGCCAGCAGCCCCGTGGGGGTCGCAGGAAACACCATATATTTT
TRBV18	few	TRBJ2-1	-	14	CASSPDLSYNEQFF	TGTGCCAGCTCACCGGACCTGTCTTACAATGAGCAGTTCTTC
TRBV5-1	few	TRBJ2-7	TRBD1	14	CASSRGQGSGEQYF	TGCGCCAGCAGCCGGGGACAGGGGTCCGGCGAGCAGTACTTC
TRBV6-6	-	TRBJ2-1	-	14	CASSYSGWGHEQFF	TGTGCCAGCAGTTACTCGGGTTGGGGACATGAGCAGTTCTTC
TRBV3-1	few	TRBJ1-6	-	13	CASSHRTGSPLHF	TGTGCCAGCAGCCACCGGACCGGTTCACCCCTCCACTTT
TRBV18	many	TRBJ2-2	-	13	CASSPQGAGELFF	TGTGCCAGCTCACCACAGGGGGCCGGGGAGCTGTTTTTT
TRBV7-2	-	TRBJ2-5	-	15	CASSLVQGGMGTQYF	TGTGCCAGCAGCTTAGTGCAGGGGGGAATGGGGACCCAGTACTTC
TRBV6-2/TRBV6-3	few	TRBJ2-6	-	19	CASSYSVREFSSGANVLTF	TGTGCCAGCAGTTACTCGGTCAGGGAATTTTCCTCTGGGGCCAACGTCCTGACTTTC
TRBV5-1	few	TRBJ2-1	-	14	CASSLDVDYNEQFF	TGCGCCAGCAGCTTGGACGTGGATTACAATGAGCAGTTCTTC
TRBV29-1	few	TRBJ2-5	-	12	CSVGTPRETQYF	TGCAGCGTTGGTACCCCGCGGGAGACCCAGTACTTC
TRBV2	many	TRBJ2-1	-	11	CASSGYNEQFF	TGTGCCAGCAGTGGCTACAATGAGCAGTTCTTC
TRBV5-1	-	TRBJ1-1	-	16	CASSLGLISMNTEAFF	TGCGCCAGCAGCTTGGGGTTGATAAGTATGAACACTGAAGCTTTCTTT
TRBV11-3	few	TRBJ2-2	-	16	CASSPDGGQYTGELFF	TGTGCCAGCAGCCCAGACGGGGGGCAGTACACCGGGGAGCTGTTTTTT
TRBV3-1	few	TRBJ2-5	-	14	CASSQLAAQETQYF	TGTGCCAGCAGCCAGTTGGCAGCGCAAGAGACCCAGTACTTC
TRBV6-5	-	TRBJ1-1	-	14	CASSSRWLNTEAFF	TGTGCCAGCAGCTCTCGGTGGCTTAACACTGAAGCTTTCTTT
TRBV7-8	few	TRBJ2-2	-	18	CARTPLGHSGPGTGELFF	TGTGCCAGGACCCCGTTGGGCCACTCAGGGCCGGGCACCGGGGAGCTGTTTTTT
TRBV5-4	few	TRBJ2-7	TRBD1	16	CASSKPGGQGIYEQYF	TGTGCCAGCAGCAAACCCGGGGGACAGGGCATCTACGAGCAGTACTTC
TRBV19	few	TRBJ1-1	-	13	CASIAHGGTEAFF	TGTGCCAGTATCGCCCATGGAGGCACTGAAGCTTTCTTT
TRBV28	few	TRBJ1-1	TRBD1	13	CATSGQAGTEAFF	TGTGCCACTTCGGGACAGGCTGGGACTGAAGCTTTCTTT
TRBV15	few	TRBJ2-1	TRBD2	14	CATSRGGGVNEQFF	TGTGCCACCAGCAGGGGCGGGGGGGTCAATGAGCAGTTCTTC
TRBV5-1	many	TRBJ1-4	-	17	CASSLGISTAPGEKLFF	TGCGCCAGCAGCTTGGGTATCTCGACGGCTCCCGGGGAAAAACTGTTTTTT
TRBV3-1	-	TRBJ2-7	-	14	CASSQKIPSYEQYF	TGTGCCAGCAGCCAAAAAATCCCATCCTACGAGCAGTACTTC
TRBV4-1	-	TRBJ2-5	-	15	CASSHGGGGDFDQYF	TGCGCCAGCAGCCATGGGGGCGGGGGAGACTTTGACCAGTACTTC
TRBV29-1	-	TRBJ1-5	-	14	CSTQRVQSNQPQHF	TGCAGCACCCAGAGGGTGCAGAGCAATCAGCCCCAGCATTTT
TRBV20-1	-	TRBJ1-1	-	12	CSAIGGNTEAFF	TGCAGTGCTATAGGCGGGAACACTGAAGCTTTCTTT
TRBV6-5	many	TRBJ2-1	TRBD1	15	CASSYSGQPYNEQFF	TGTGCCAGCAGTTACTCGGGACAGCCCTACAATGAGCAGTTCTTC
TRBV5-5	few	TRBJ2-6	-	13	CASRVDGANVLTF	TGTGCCAGCAGAGTGGATGGGGCCAACGTCCTGACTTTC
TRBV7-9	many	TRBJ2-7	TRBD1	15	CASSSAGGAPYEQYF	TGTGCCAGCAGCTCCGCAGGGGGCGCACCCTACGAGCAGTACTTC
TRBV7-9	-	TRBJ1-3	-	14	CASSLQGIGNTIYF	TGTGCCAGCAGCTTACAGGGAATTGGAAACACCATATATTTT
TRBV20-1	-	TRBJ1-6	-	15	CSARDRRAGNSPLHF	TGCAGTGCTAGAGATCGACGGGCAGGCAATTCACCCCTCCACTTT
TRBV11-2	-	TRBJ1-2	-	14	CASSLGSSNYGYTF	TGTGCCAGCAGCTTGGGCAGTAGTAACTATGGCTACACCTTC